These T cell receptor beta chains were read from a single sample in a study of blood T cell repertoires in COVID-19. Sequenced by immunoSEQ multiplex PCR; TCRdb stores in-frame clones only, minus some. This sample has roughly 260,000 clones, with approximately 80% found just once. Sequencing input: peripheral blood. All receptors derive from a woman aged 40 to 49 with active or convalescent COVID-19. Each CDR3 is given with its conserved first and last residue. D genes are given only for firm matches. Clone size appears in some rows only: once, few, many, or a class for an expanded clone.

size	V	J	D	CDR3	DNA
few	TRBV20-1	TRBJ1-2	-	CSAIYGYTF	TGCAGTGCCATTTATGGCTACACCTTC
-	TRBV6-4	TRBJ1-5	-	CASSEAGGNQPQHF	TGTGCCAGCTCCGAGGCGGGAGGCAATCAGCCCCAGCATTTT
-	TRBV7-9	TRBJ1-2	-	CASSFPGEGGYTF	TGTGCCAGCAGCTTCCCAGGGGAGGGTGGCTACACCTTC
-	TRBV5-1	TRBJ2-7	-	CASSWDSRDGEQYF	TGCGCCAGCAGCTGGGACTCGCGGGACGGCGAGCAGTACTTC
-	TRBV3-1/TRBV3-2	TRBJ1-1	-	CASSHGVPRSEAFF	TGTGCCAGCAGCCACGGGGTCCCGAGGTCTGAAGCTTTCTTT
once	TRBV7-8	TRBJ2-1	-	CASSPGLGEQFF	TGTGCCAGCAGCCCTGGCCTAGGAGAGCAGTTCTTC
-	TRBV5-5	TRBJ1-2	-	CASSLGQINSYGYTF	TGTGCCAGCAGTCTTGGACAGATCAACTCCTATGGCTACACCTTC
-	TRBV12-3/TRBV12-4	TRBJ2-7	-	CASGGWAYEQYF	TGTGCCAGCGGCGGGTGGGCCTACGAGCAGTACTTC
-	TRBV5-1	TRBJ1-4	-	CASSQQDGLEKLFF	TGCGCCAGCAGTCAACAGGACGGGCTTGAAAAACTGTTTTTT
-	TRBV5-4	TRBJ2-5	-	CASSLGRRGETQYF	TGTGCCAGCAGCTTGGGGCGAAGAGGGGAGACCCAGTACTTC
-	TRBV13	TRBJ1-1	-	CASSFGDTEAFF	TGTGCCAGCAGTTTCGGGGACACTGAAGCTTTCTTT
-	TRBV11-2	TRBJ1-6	-	CASSLRPGIPSPLHF	TGTGCCAGCAGCTTAAGGCCGGGAATCCCTTCACCCCTCCACTTT
-	TRBV6-4	TRBJ1-6	-	CASSEGASGNSPLHF	TGTGCCAGCAGTGAAGGGGCCTCGGGTAATTCACCCCTCCACTTT
-	TRBV19	TRBJ2-2	-	CASSIEEGDTGELFF	TGTGCCAGTAGTATAGAAGAGGGGGACACCGGGGAGCTGTTTTTT
once	TRBV5-1	TRBJ2-7	-	CASSRRGNYEQYF	TGCGCCAGCTCGAGGAGGGGTAACTACGAGCAGTACTTC
-	TRBV5-1	TRBJ2-5	TRBD2	CASSPVLAGGPQETQYF	TGCGCCAGCAGCCCGGTTCTAGCGGGGGGGCCCCAAGAGACCCAGTACTTC
few	TRBV10-2	TRBJ2-5	TRBD2	CASSAGTSVRETQYF	TGCGCCAGCAGCGCTGGGACTAGCGTAAGGGAGACCCAGTACTTC
once	TRBV11-3	TRBJ2-3	TRBD1	CASSIGQGKDTQYF	TGTGCCAGCAGCATTGGACAGGGTAAAGATACGCAGTATTTT